This T cell receptor beta chain comes out of a study of CXCR3-negative and CXCR3-positive naive CD8 T cells. Study as a whole: Every library held about 1.5 +/- 0.3 million TRB reads, and the total came to approximately 140 million. Whole-study results and caveats: CXCR3-positive naive cells carried more hydrophobic TRB CDR3s than CXCR3-negative naive cells did. For naive cells, CXCR3-negative and CXCR3-positive subsets had similar TRBV-TRBJ usage; for memory cells, usage differed. Each naive subset displayed comparably high diversity, whereas memory CD8+ cells displayed much lower diversity.

Concerning this clonotype: What it binds is unknown.

UMI labels and 5' RACE were used to prepare the TRB cDNA libraries. Each CDR3 protein gets one entry in TCRdb, which reprocessed the 5' RACE reads and gives no DNA. The table lists around 88,000 distinct CDR3 sequences. Germline lookup yields CDR1 MNHEY and CDR2 SVGEGT. The CDR3 covers 18 residues. This clonotype was obtained from a human donor in good health. Some clones in this sample may be carry-over from other donors' samples. The sample was naive CXCR3+ CD8+ T cells from blood. Subset defined: CD45RO-CCR7+CD27+CD95- naive CD8+ T cells expressing CXCR3 (TNR3+). This chain joins TRBV6-2 or TRBV6-3 and TRBJ2-7; the D gene TCRdb calls, TRBD2, cannot be checked with no DNA. CDR3 sequence: CASSYSTIWTGDSYEQYF.